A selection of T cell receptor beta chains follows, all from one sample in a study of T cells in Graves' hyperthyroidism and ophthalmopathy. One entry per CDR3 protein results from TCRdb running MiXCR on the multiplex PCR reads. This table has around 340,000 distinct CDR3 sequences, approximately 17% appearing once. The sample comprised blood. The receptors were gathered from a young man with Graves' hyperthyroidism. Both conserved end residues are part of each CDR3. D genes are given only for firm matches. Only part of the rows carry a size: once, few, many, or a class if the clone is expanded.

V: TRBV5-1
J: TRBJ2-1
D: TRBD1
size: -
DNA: TGCGCCAGCAGCTCGGGGGACAGGGGGACTCGCAATTTGTACAATGAGCAGTTCTTC
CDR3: CASSSGDRGTRNLYNEQFF

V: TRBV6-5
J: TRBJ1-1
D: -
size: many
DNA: TGTGCCAGCAGTTACCTGGGACTAACTAAAAGGGGTGAAGCTTTCTTT
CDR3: CASSYLGLTKRGEAFF

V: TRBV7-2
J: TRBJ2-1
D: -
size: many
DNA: TGTGCCAGCAGAGCGGCGGGGAGCTCCTACAATGAGCAGTTCTTC
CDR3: CASRAAGSSYNEQFF

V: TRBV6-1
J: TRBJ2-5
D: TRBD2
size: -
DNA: TGTGCCAGCGGGGGACTATCGGGAGAGACCCAGTACTTC
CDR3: CASGGLSGETQYF

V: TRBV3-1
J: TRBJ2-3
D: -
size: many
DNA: TGTGCCAGCAGCCAAGGTCTTTCCGCGGTCCCAGATACGCAGTATTTT
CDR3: CASSQGLSAVPDTQYF

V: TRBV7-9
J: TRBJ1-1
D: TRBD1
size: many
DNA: TGTGCCAGCAGGACTCGTACAGGGGCGGGTGCTGAAGCTTTCTTT
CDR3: CASRTRTGAGAEAFF

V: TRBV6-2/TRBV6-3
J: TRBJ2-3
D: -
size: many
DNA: TGTGCCAGCGACAATAGGGGAGCCAGCACAGATACGCAGTATTTT
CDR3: CASDNRGASTDTQYF

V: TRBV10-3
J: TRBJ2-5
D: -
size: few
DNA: TGTGCCATCAGTGTAAGAGAGGAAGAGACCCAGTACTTC
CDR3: CAISVREEETQYF

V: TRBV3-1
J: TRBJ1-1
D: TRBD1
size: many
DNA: TGTGCCAGCACCCAGGGGGCAGGCACTGAAGCTTTCTTT
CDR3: CASTQGAGTEAFF

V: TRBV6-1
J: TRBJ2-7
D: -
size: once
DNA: TGTGCCAGCAGTGAAGATCACGCAGGGAGCTACGAGCAGTACTTC
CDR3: CASSEDHAGSYEQYF

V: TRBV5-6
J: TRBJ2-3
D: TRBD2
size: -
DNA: TGTGCCAGCAGCTTTACCACTAGCGGGAGCTCAGATACGCAGTATTTT
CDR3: CASSFTTSGSSDTQYF

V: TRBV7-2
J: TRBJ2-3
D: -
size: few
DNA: TGTGCCAGCAGCTTAAACTGGGCAGATACGCAGTATTTT
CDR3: CASSLNWADTQYF

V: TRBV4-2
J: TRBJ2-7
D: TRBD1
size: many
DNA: TGTGCCAGCAGCCAAGATACCGGGGCCCCACAGGGGGAGCAGTACTTC
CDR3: CASSQDTGAPQGEQYF

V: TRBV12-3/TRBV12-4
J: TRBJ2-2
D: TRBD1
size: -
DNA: TGTGCCAGCAGTTCTGGACAGGGCGAGACCGGGGAGCTGTTTTTT
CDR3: CASSSGQGETGELFF

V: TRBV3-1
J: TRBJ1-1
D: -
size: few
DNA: TGTGCCAGCAACCGGCAAGGGGATCACACTGAAGCTTTCTTT
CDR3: CASNRQGDHTEAFF

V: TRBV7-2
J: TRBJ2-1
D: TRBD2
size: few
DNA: TGTGCCAGCAGCTCGAGGGAGGGCGGGAGTATCCACAATGAGCAGTTCTTC
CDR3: CASSSREGGSIHNEQFF

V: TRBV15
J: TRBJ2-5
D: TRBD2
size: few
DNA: TGTGCCACCAGCGCCCGGACTAGCGGGCTGCATTGGACCCAGTACTTC
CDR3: CATSARTSGLHWTQYF

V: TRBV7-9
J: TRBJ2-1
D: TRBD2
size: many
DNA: TGTGCCAGCAGCCCTACTAGCGGGAGGAATGAGCAGTTCTTC
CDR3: CASSPTSGRNEQFF

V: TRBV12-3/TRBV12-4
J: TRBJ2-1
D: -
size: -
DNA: TGTGCCAGCAGTTTATTGGGACTGGACCGGGACGAGCAGTTCTTC
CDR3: CASSLLGLDRDEQFF

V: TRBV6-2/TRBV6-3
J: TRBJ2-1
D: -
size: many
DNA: TGTGCCAGCAGTTCCCTGAGACGGTACTACAATGAGCAGTTCTTC
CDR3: CASSSLRRYYNEQFF

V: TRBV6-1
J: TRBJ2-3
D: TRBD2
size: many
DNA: TGTGCCAGCAGGGCCATAGCGGGAGCCCTCTCCACCGAAGATACGCAGTATTTT
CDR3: CASRAIAGALSTEDTQYF

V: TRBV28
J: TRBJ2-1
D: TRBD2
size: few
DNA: TGTGCCAGCAGTTTCGTGGCGGGACTAGCGGGGGATTTCTCCTACAATGAGCAGTTCTTC
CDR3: CASSFVAGLAGDFSYNEQFF

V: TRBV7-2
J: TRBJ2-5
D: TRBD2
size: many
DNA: TGTGCCAGCAGCTTAGCGAGTAGCGGGAGCAGAGAGACCCAGTACTTC
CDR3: CASSLASSGSRETQYF

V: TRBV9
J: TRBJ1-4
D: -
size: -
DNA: TGTGCCAGCAGCGTAGGAGTCATGGGGGCGGGTGAAAAACTGTTTTTT
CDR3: CASSVGVMGAGEKLFF

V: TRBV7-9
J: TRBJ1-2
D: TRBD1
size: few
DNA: TGTGCCAGCAGCTTAGCTCTGACAGGGATCGGCTACACCTTC
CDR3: CASSLALTGIGYTF

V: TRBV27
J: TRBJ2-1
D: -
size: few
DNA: TGTGCCAGCGGAAGGGGGGGAGGGGCGATAAGCTCCTACAATGAGCAGTTCTTC
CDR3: CASGRGGGAISSYNEQFF

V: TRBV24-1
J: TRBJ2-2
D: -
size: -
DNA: TGTGCCACCAGTGAAGGGGGAGTGCAAACCGGGGAGCTGTTTTTT
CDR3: CATSEGGVQTGELFF

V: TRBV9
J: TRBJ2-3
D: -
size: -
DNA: TGTGCCAGCAGCGTAGAATGGGGGGCGAGCACAGATACGCAGTATTTT
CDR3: CASSVEWGASTDTQYF

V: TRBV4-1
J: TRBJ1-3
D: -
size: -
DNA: TGCGCCAGCAGCCAAGATTGGGGGGCTGGAAACACCATATATTTT
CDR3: CASSQDWGAGNTIYF

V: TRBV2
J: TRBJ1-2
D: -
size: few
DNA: TGTGCCAGCAGTGTATCGGACGGGTACTATGGCTACACCTTC
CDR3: CASSVSDGYYGYTF

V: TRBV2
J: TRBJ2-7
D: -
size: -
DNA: TGTGCCAGCAGTTTAGCGCGGGAACTAGCTTACGAGCAGTACTTC
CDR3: CASSLARELAYEQYF

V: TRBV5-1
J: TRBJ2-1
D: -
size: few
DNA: TGCGCCAGCAGCTTGGGGGGGGCTGGCAATGAGCAGTTCTTC
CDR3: CASSLGGAGNEQFF

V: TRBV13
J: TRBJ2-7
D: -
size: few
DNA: TGTGCCAGCAGCCTCTGGACTTCTTCTTACGAGCAGTACTTC
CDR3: CASSLWTSSYEQYF

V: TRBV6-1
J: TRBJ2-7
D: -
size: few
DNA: TGTGCCAGCACAGGATCGGCCTACGAGCAGTACTTC
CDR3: CASTGSAYEQYF

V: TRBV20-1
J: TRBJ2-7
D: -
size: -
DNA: TGCAGTGCTAGTTCAGGCGGGGCACTGCTCTCCTACGAGCAGTACTTC
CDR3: CSASSGGALLSYEQYF

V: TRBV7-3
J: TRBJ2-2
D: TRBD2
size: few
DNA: TGTGCCAGCAGCGCGTTCGTTCCGGGACTAGCACACCGGGAGCTGTTTTTT
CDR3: CASSAFVPGLAHRELFF

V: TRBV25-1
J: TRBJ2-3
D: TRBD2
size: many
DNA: TGTGCCAGCAGTGAAGGTTTAGCGGGGCTTTACACAGATACGCAGTATTTT
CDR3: CASSEGLAGLYTDTQYF

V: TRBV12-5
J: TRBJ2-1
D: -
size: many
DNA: TGTGCTAGTGGTTTGGTACCTAGCCCCAATGAGCAGTTCTTC
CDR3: CASGLVPSPNEQFF

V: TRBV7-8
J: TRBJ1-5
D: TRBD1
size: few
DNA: TGTGCCAGCAGCCAATGGACAGGGGAGGTGGATCAGCCCCAGCATTTT
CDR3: CASSQWTGEVDQPQHF

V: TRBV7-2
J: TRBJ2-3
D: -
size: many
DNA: TGTGCCAGCAGCGGGTGGCGGGGCCCAGATACGCAGTATTTT
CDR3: CASSGWRGPDTQYF

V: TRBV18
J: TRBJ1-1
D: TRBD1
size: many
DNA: TGTGCCAGCTCAATTTCAGGGGGGAACACTGAAGCTTTCTTT
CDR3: CASSISGGNTEAFF

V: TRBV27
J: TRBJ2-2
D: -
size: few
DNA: TGTGCCAGCAGTTTGTTGGCGGATCCCACCGGGGAGCTGTTTTTT
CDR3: CASSLLADPTGELFF